One and the same sample provided the 25 T cell receptor beta chains below, sequenced in a study of identifying expanded T cells in peripheral blood. Clones were sequenced by immunoSEQ multiplex PCR, and TCRdb holds only the in-frame ones, with some missing. The sample holds about 90,000 clones, around 90% seen once. Material for sequencing was blood. The receptors come from a person between 18 and 75 years old in good health.

The chain couples TRBV19 to TRBJ1-5, with D possibly being TRBD1 (5 bases). The germline V gene encodes CDR1 LNHDA and CDR2 SQIVND (reference sequence). Trimming shortened V by 6 bases and J by 6 bases, and 18 bases separated the two germline ends. The CDR3 is made up of 15 amino acids. The CDR3 DNA reads as TGTGCCAGTAGATTTAGCTTGGTCGGGGCTCAGCCCCAGCATTTT. Translating it yields CASRFSLVGAQPQHF.

The V call is TRBV28, the J call TRBJ2-7; D may be TRBD1 (6 bases). CDR3 length equals 13 residues. V was shortened by 3 bases and J by 3 bases, with 9 bases between the two germline ends. Germline V gives CDR1 MDHEN, CDR2 SYDVKM. DNA of the CDR3: TGTGCCAGCAGTTTCCTACAGGGCTACGAGCAGTACTTC. This gives the protein CASSFLQGYEQYF.

J is TRBJ1-5 and V is TRBV18; D call uncertain. V lost 3 bases and J lost 5, with 14 bases in between. The CDR3 length is 15 residues. Looked up from germline, CDR1 is KGHSH and CDR2 is LQKENI. The CDR3 loop reads CASSPLPPPHQPQHF. CDR3 nucleotide sequence: TGTGCCAGCTCACCCCTCCCACCACCCCATCAGCCCCAGCATTTT.

V and J are TRBV18 and TRBJ2-5; 8 nucleotides match TRBD2. V lost 8 bases to trimming and J lost 5 bases; unmatched junction nucleotides: 10. Germline loops: CDR1 KGHSH, CDR2 LQKENI. The CDR3 is 14 amino acids. CDR3: CASTRQRERETQYF. The CDR3 DNA reads TGTGCCAGCACGAGACAGCGGGAGCGGGAGACCCAGTACTTC.

J is TRBJ1-5 and V is TRBV7-2, with TRBD1 matching over 7 bases. CDR3 size: 15 residues. In germline, CDR1 is SGHTA, CDR2 FQGNSA. After removal of 5 bases from V and 2 bases from J, the junction contained 6 bases not matched to a gene. CDR3 region: CASSRQGQGNQPQHF. The CDR3 nucleotides are TGTGCCAGCAGCAGACAGGGTCAAGGCAATCAGCCCCAGCATTTT. The whole variable domain, remainder taken from reference TRBV7-2 and TRBJ1-5, is GAGVSQSPSNKVTEKGKDVELRCDPISGHTALYWYRQSLGQGLEFLIYFQGNSAPDKSGLPSDRFSAERTGGSVSTLTIQRTQQEDSAVYLCASSRQGQGNQPQHFGDGTRLSIL.

In DNA, the CDR3 is TGTGCAAGTCGCTTAGAGGGACAGGGGGGCTGTCAGCCCCAGCATTTT. Translating it yields CASRLEGQGGCQPQHF. J is TRBJ1-5 and V is TRBV12-2; TRBD1, the table's D call, lacks a check against the DNA. TRBV12-2 corresponds to a pseudogene. CDR3 size: 16 residues.

The rearrangement joins TRBV5-3 to TRBJ1-3, with D perhaps TRBD1 (5 bases). TRBV5-3 is an ORF for which the function is uncertain. V gave up 2 bases and J gave up 4 bases, with 19 bases separating them. The CDR3 consists of 17 residues. CDR3 loop: CARSFHVLSREGNTIYF. The CDR3 nucleotides read TGTGCCAGAAGCTTCCACGTCCTTTCCAGGGAGGGAAACACCATATATTTT.

The gene calls are TRBV25-1 and TRBJ1-1, with D tentatively TRBD1 (5 bases). The CDR3 loop spans 14 amino acids. V shed 2 bases and J shed 1 base, with 8 bases lying between them. From germline, CDR1 is MGHDK and CDR2 SYGVNS. CDR3 sequence (DNA): TGTGCCAGCAGTGAAGTCGACAGGAACACTGAAGCTTTCTTT. Translated, it gives CASSEVDRNTEAFF.

The chain recombines TRBV25-1 with TRBJ2-2, with TRBD1 matching over 9 bases. The J segment lost 7 bases and the V segment lost 7 bases, leaving 10 bases of the junction unmatched. Germline V gene lookup returns CDR1 MGHDK and CDR2 SYGVNS. The CDR3 contains 15 residues. The CDR3 nucleotides read TGTGCCAGCATGAAGGGGACAGGGTTCGGCGGGGAGCTGTTTTTT. Translated, it gives CASMKGTGFGGELFF.

The V call is TRBV14, the J call TRBJ2-2; unclear D gene. V was trimmed by 4 bases and J by 8 bases, leaving 11 bases between them. This CDR3 has 13 amino acids. Per germline, CDR1 SGHDN and CDR2 FVKESK. For the CDR3, the DNA is TGTGCCAGCAGCCTCTCCGTCCTGGGGGAGCTGTTTTTT. This sequence encodes CASSLSVLGELFF.

The V call is TRBV6-6, the J call TRBJ1-5; D perhaps matches TRBD1 (6 bases). V shed 6 bases and J shed 1 base, with 16 bases lying between them. Germline-derived CDR1 and CDR2 are MNHNY and SVGAGI (reference sequence). The CDR3 covers 16 residues. CDR3 in DNA: TGTGCCAGCAGCCTAGGGCAGGGGAAGAGCAATCAGCCCCAGCATTTT. Its translation: CASSLGQGKSNQPQHF.

The chain carries TRBV13 and TRBJ2-2; D is unresolved. From germline, CDR1 is PRHDT and CDR2 FYEKMQ (reference sequence). V lost 5 bases and J 0 bases, leaving 7 bases between the germline ends. The length of the CDR3 is 14 residues. CDR3 in amino acids: CASSLTSNTGELFF. CDR3 sequence (DNA): TGTGCCAGCAGCCTCACATCGAACACCGGGGAGCTGTTTTTT.

The rearrangement links TRBV2 to TRBJ2-5; D may be TRBD2 (5 bases). V was clipped by 7 bases and J by 3 bases, with 12 bases between them. The CDR3 is 13 residues long. Germline-derived CDR1 and CDR2 are SNHLY and FYNNEI. DNA of the CDR3: TGTGCCAGCAACCGGGATTCTGAAGAGACCCAGTACTTC. It translates to CASNRDSEETQYF.

This rearrangement joins TRBV5-6 to TRBJ1-6, with 7 positions matching TRBD1. From germline, CDR1 is SGHDT and CDR2 YYEEEE. The ends lost 4 bases at V and 5 bases at J; junction bases unmatched: 12. This CDR3 has 17 amino acids. The CDR3 reads CASSPVSGTVNNSPLHF. CDR3 bases: TGTGCCAGCAGCCCCGTTAGCGGGACAGTTAATAATTCACCCCTCCACTTT.

J is TRBJ1-5 and V is TRBV23-1; 7 bases are a match to TRBD1. TRBV23-1 is an open reading frame, and its role is uncertain. This CDR3 comprises 13 residues. Trimming cost V 2 bases and J 5 bases; bases outside gene matches: 0. The CDR3 nucleotides are TGCGCCAGCAGTCAAGGGACAGATCAGCCCCAGCATTTT. Translated: CASSQGTDQPQHF.

The chain recombines TRBV5-1 with TRBJ2-5; 7 bases map to TRBD1. Per the germline V gene, CDR1 is SGHRS and CDR2 is YFSETQ. The CDR3 is made up of 16 amino acids. Unmatched junction bases numbered 13, after V lost 3 bases and J lost 5 bases. CDR3 sequence reads: CASSSTGVSRRETQYF. Written as DNA, the CDR3 is TGCGCCAGCAGCTCCACAGGGGTATCCCGTCGGGAGACCCAGTACTTC.

This sequence joins TRBV5-1 and TRBJ1-4; D remains unclear. Per the germline V gene, CDR1 is SGHRS and CDR2 is YFSETQ. This CDR3 spans 15 amino acids. Trimming shortened V by 1 base and J by 5 bases, and 12 bases separated the two germline ends. This CDR3 is CASSLRTSENEKLFF. CDR3 nucleotide sequence: TGCGCCAGCAGCTTGCGCACATCGGAAAATGAAAAACTGTTTTTT.

The chain joins TRBV4-1 to TRBJ2-3; the match to TRBD2 covers 10 bases. Germline loops: CDR1 MGHRA, CDR2 YSYEKL. J lost 6 bases, V lost 0 bases, and 6 bases had no gene match. This CDR3 is 16 amino acids long. The CDR3 DNA sequence: TGCGCCAGCAGCCAAGACCCTAGCGGGAGATTGGATACGCAGTATTTT. Its protein is CASSQDPSGRLDTQYF.

The chain employs TRBV30 and TRBJ1-4, with D unclear. Trimming left V 3 bases short and J 4 bases short, with 9 bases between. Per the germline V gene, CDR1 is GTSNPN and CDR2 is SVGIG (reference sequence). The CDR3 sequence is 13 residues long. For the CDR3, the DNA is TGTGCCTGGAGGGGAGACTATAATGAAAAACTGTTTTTT. Protein: CAWRGDYNEKLFF.

This chain joins TRBV7-9 and TRBJ1-2, with no clear D. The CDR3 has 15 residues. Germline CDR1 is SEHNR and CDR2 is FQNEAQ (reference sequence). V shed 5 bases and J shed 5 bases, with 18 bases lying between them. The CDR3 loop is CASSLSKDSGYGYTF. The DNA of the CDR3 is TGTGCCAGCAGCCTCTCTAAAGATTCGGGTTATGGCTACACCTTC. Full variable domain (remainder filled in from reference TRBV7-9 and TRBJ1-2): DTGVSQNPRHKITKRGQNVTFRCDPISEHNRLYWYRQTLGQGPEFLTYFQNEAQLEKSRLLSDRFSAERPKGSFSTLEIQRTEQGDSAMYLCASSLSKDSGYGYTFGSGTRLTVV.

This sequence joins TRBV7-2 and TRBJ2-7, with 9 bases matching TRBD1. The germline V gene encodes CDR1 SGHTA and CDR2 FQGNSA. The CDR3 totals 14 residues. J was trimmed by 3 bases and V by 5 bases; bases with no gene match: 5. CDR3 sequence reads: CASSLGQGHYEQYF. The CDR3 DNA follows: TGTGCCAGCAGCCTGGGACAGGGTCACTACGAGCAGTACTTC.

The gene calls are TRBV7-2 and TRBJ2-7, with 7 bases matching TRBD1. V gave up 5 bases and J gave up 3 bases; unmatched junction bases: 13. Per germline, CDR1 SGHTA and CDR2 FQGNSA. The CDR3 length is 16 residues. DNA for the CDR3: TGTGCCAGCAGCCTCTCCCGGGACAGTCCTTACTACGAGCAGTACTTC. Amino acids: CASSLSRDSPYYEQYF.

The CDR3 protein is CASSLGTVDTQYF. The CDR3 DNA sequence: TGTGCCAGCAGCTTAGGGACAGTAGATACGCAGTATTTT. The V gene is TRBV7-9, the J gene TRBJ2-3; D is possibly TRBD1 (6 bases). Trimming took off 1 base at V and 5 bases at J, with 7 bases between the two ends. The CDR3 sequence is 13 residues long. The V gene's germline CDR1 is SEHNR and CDR2 FQNEAQ (reference sequence).

This chain joins TRBV30 and TRBJ2-1, with D unresolved. Germline-derived CDR1 and CDR2 are GTSNPN and SVGIG (reference sequence). The CDR3 consists of 14 residues. Deletions cut 4 bases from V and 1 base from J, with 11 bases between. Written as DNA, the CDR3 is TGTGCCTGGACCAGGTTGGGTTCCTACAATGAGCAGTTCTTC. Its protein product is CAWTRLGSYNEQFF.

The V and J genes are TRBV6-1 and TRBJ1-2; D gene uncertain. The CDR3 length is 12 residues. Germline V gives CDR1 MNHNS, CDR2 SASEGT. Trimming stripped 7 bases from V and 8 bases from J, with 14 bases between. Here the CDR3 reads CASNPHLGGYTF. CDR3 DNA: TGTGCCAGCAATCCACACCTCGGGGGCTACACCTTC.